The entry below describes one T cell receptor beta chain. No cognate antigen has been identified for it. Base qualities are not recorded, but no much larger clone differs from it by a single base. These data originate in a study of T cells after yellow fever vaccination (dated by TCRdb to between 2018 and 2020). Context from the whole study: The SMART-Seq v4 Ultra Low Input RNA kit was used to prepare libraries from fractions with low cell numbers. Bulk TCR alpha and beta repertoires were sequenced longitudinally to track T-cell clones before and after primary and booster YFV17D yellow fever vaccination. Two healthy male donors made up the cohort, one aged 18 to 30 years and the other aged 30 to 39 years. Bulk PBMC replicates and cell subsets were isolated from blood drawn at multiple timepoints before and after both primary and secondary immunization.

The V and J ends are trimmed by 6 bases and 4 bases, leaving 12 bases between them. From the cysteine through the phenylalanine, the CDR3 covers 14 amino acids. Just CDR3 DNA is preserved here, 42 bases in frame from base 1. Based on the germline V gene, the CDR1 and CDR2 sequences are MRHNA and SNTAGT. The paper as a whole reports these results and caveats: Because the study included only a couple of donors, the extent to which the findings can be generalized is limited. Compared with the primary T-cell response, the secondary T-cell response was weaker but faster, peaking on day 5 rather than day 15. A small share of clonotypes was detected in both CD4 and CD8 compartments, with the overlap likely arising from convergent recombination. Most clones expanded after primary vaccination (96% of CD4 and roughly 90% of CD8) were re-detected after the booster, suggesting that broad memory maintenance occurred. Computational filtering was needed because FACS-sorted repertoires could contain abundant contaminating clonotypes from the bulk population.

The treatment or condition label on this specimen signifies: live attenuated yellow fever vaccine strain. At each blood-draw timepoint, two biological replicates of bulk PBMCs were obtained. PBMCs were isolated from peripheral blood using a standard Ficoll-Paque protocol. TriZol was used to extract RNA from bulk PBMCs, CD4 and CD8 fractions, and dextramer-positive and dextramer-negative fractions. Sequencing took place on an Illumina NovaSeq 6000. Synthesis of TCR cDNA relied on 5'RACE template switching, a step that introduced a universal primer site along with unique molecular identifiers. Priming of cDNA synthesis was performed from both the TCR alpha and TCR beta constant segments. Library amplification involved two PCR steps, and the second step added sample barcodes and sequencing adapters. Sequencing of libraries was done on Illumina HiSeq 2500 (2x100 bp) or NovaSeq (2x150 bp). From the authors' description of their analysis: Reads were demultiplexed and collapsed into UMI consensus sequences with MIGEC, and V(D)J alignment was performed with MiXCR. Clonotypes responding to the vaccine were identified with edgeR on replicate PBMC samples, with the criteria of FDR below 0.01 and a log2 fold change above 5 up to day 15. Each bulk clonotype was labeled CD4 or CD8 based on which sequenced repertoire, CD4 or CD8, contained the clonotype at higher abundance. Using fastp trimming at Q25 and MiXCR clonotype assembly, TCRdb reanalyzed the public sequencing data and kept in-frame beta chains. Each CDR3 protein appears once, grouped with its most common genes and DNA. Here the V and J calls rest on TCRdb's processing, not on the authors' analysis. For this sample there are hundreds of thousands of distinct CDR3 sequences; around 20% appear just once. The ten largest clones add up to about 18% of the sample.

The sequencing used PBMCs, collected before the yellow fever booster vaccination. The sequence came from a man younger than 30 who received the YFV17D yellow fever vaccine. Recombination linked TRBV6-4 to TRBJ2-2; the D region possibly corresponds to TRBD2 (6 bases align). The encoded CDR3 is CASSPEGLTGELFF. The sequenced DNA is TGTGCCAGCAGCCCGGAGGGACTCACCGGGGAGCTGTTTTTT.